A single sample is the source of the 3 T cell receptor beta chains below, sequenced in a study of cytomegalovirus exposure and HLA in healthy donors. The PCR ran on 60 Vbeta and 13 Jbeta primers. The repertoire was sequenced with immunoSEQ multiplex PCR; TCRdb's copy has only in-frame clones and lacks some. Counted here are some 140,000 clones, over 60% occurring once; the ten biggest clones make up approximately 4%. Sample: PBMCs. All receptors derive from a woman in her 40s in good health and CMV-seronegative.

This chain uses TRBV6-5 with TRBJ1-2, with TRBD1 matching over 7 bases. This CDR3 is built from 13 residues. Germline V gene sequence: CDR1 MNHEY, CDR2 SVGAGI. The J segment lost 4 bases and the V segment lost 6 bases, leaving 5 bases of the junction unmatched. The CDR3 bases are TGTGCCAGCAGGGGGACAGTCCTCTATGGCTACACCTTC. It is translated as CASRGTVLYGYTF.

The chain combines TRBV6-1 with TRBJ2-4; D is perhaps TRBD1 (6 bases). The germline gives CDR1 MNHNS, CDR2 SASEGT. Trimming cost V 3 bases and J 7 bases, with 10 bases left between them. This CDR3 is 13 amino acids long. The DNA of the CDR3 is TGTGCCAGCAGTGAGGGGGCATGGAACATTCAGTACTTC. Translation gives CASSEGAWNIQYF.

The chain uses TRBV7-9 and TRBJ1-1, with D perhaps matching TRBD1 (6 bases). CDR1 is SEHNR, CDR2 FQNEAQ, per germline (reference sequence). The CDR3 totals 15 residues. Trimming stripped 5 bases from V and 1 base from J, with 14 bases between. CDR3 nucleotides: TGTGCCAGCAGCCTCACCACAGGGAGGAACACTGAAGCTTTCTTT. This sequence encodes CASSLTTGRNTEAFF.